This T cell receptor (beta chain) was recovered during a study of human T cells and chemical hapten exposure. Turning to the study itself: During the roughly 25-week study period, patients had diphenylcyclopropenone applied to the scalp every week.

This clonotype was seen many times. V dropped 3 bases and J dropped 0 bases, with 13 bases sitting between them. This CDR3 spans 16 amino acids. Germline values: CDR1 MNHEY, CDR2 SMNVEV (reference sequence). TCRdb used MiXCR to reprocess the RACE reads, holding one entry per CDR3 protein. This sample has around 380,000 distinct CDR3 sequences, with roughly 4.8% found just once. Time point here: patch test 1, 2 weeks after DPC sensitization. Treatment here: therapeutic diphenylcyclopropenone sensitization with weekly scalp DPC. This sequence joins TRBV27 and TRBJ2-3, with D unresolved. The source is a woman in her 50s with alopecia areata. Some clones in this sample may be carry-over from other donors' samples. The source material was whole blood, sampled in connection with sensitization to the hapten diphenylcyclopropenone (DPC). The CDR3 loop reads CASSFQAGGSTDTQYF. The DNA for the CDR3 is TGTGCCAGCAGTTTTCAGGCAGGCGGTAGCACAGATACGCAGTATTTT.